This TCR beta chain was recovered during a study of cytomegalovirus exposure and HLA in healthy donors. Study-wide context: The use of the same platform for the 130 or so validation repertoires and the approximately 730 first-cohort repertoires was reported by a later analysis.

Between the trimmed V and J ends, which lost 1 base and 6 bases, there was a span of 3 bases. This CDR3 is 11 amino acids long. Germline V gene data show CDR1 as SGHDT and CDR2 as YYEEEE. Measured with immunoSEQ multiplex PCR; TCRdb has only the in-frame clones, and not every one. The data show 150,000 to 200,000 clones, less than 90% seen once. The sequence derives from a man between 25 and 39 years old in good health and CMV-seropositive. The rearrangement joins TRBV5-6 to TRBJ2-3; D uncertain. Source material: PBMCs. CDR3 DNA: TGTGCCAGCAGCTTGCAGGATACGCAGTATTTT. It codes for CASSLQDTQYF.